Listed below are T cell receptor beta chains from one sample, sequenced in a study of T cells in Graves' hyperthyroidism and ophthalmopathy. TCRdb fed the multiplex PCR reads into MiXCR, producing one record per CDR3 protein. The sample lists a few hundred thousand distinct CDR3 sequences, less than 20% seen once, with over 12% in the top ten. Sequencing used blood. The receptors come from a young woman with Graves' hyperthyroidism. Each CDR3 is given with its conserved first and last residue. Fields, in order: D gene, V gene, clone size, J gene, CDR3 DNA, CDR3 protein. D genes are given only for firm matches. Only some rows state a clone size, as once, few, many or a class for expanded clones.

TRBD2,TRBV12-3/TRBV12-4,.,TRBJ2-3,TGTGCCAGCAGGGGGGGACGCCGGGGACTAAGACACTCGGAATTACCGGGTGATACGCAGTATTTT,CASRGGRRGLRHSELPGDTQYF
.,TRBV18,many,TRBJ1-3,TGTGCCAGCTCACCCAGAAAAGATTCTGGAAACACCATATATTTT,CASSPRKDSGNTIYF
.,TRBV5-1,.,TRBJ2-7,TGCGCCAGCAGCTTAGACCCAAAAATTGTCGGCGGGGTAAGACTCTACGAGCAGTACTTC,CASSLDPKIVGGVRLYEQYF
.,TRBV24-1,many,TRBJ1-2,TGTGCCACCAGTGCCGATCCCGGCACGGGTGACGGCTACACCTTC,CATSADPGTGDGYTF
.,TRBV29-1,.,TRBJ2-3,TGCAGCGTTGGATTGGGGACAAGCACAGATACGCAGTATTTT,CSVGLGTSTDTQYF
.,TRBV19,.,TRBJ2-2,TGTGCCAGTAGGTTGGGGGGTAGCGCCGGGGAGCTGTTTTTT,CASRLGGSAGELFF
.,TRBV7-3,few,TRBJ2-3,TGTGCCAGCAGCCGCGGGCGGGCAGGCACAGATACGCAGTATTTT,CASSRGRAGTDTQYF
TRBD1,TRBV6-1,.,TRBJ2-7,TGTGCCAGCAGTTCCATTACTTTGGGACAGTCCTACGAGCAGTACTTC,CASSSITLGQSYEQYF
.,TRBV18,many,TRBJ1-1,TGTGCCAGCTCACCAAGGGGATTAGACACTGAAGCTTTCTTT,CASSPRGLDTEAFF
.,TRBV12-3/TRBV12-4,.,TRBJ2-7,TGTGCCAGCACCCGGGACTTTTCCTACGAGCAGTACTTC,CASTRDFSYEQYF
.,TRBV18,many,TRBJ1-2,TGTGCCAGCTCGCCAAGCACCGGGGCCTATGGCTACACCTTC,CASSPSTGAYGYTF
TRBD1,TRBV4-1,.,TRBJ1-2,TGCGCCAGCAGCCAACCCGGGACAGGGTCTGGCTACACCTTC,CASSQPGTGSGYTF
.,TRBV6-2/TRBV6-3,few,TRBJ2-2,TGTGCCAGCAGCCCCCCCCCCGGGGAGCTGTTTTTT,CASSPPPGELFF
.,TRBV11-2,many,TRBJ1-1,TGTGCCAGCAGCTTATCGAGCCGAACTCCAGGGAACACTGAAGCTTTCTTT,CASSLSSRTPGNTEAFF
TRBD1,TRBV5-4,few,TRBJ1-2,TGTGCCAGCAGCTTTGGACAGGGCTATGGCTACACCTTC,CASSFGQGYGYTF
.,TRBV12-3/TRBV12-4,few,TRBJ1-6,TGTGCCAGCAGTCCCCGGCTGGGTAAGAATTCACCCCTCCACTTT,CASSPRLGKNSPLHF
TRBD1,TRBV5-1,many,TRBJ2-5,TGCGCCAGCAGCACTGGTAGGGGGCAGGGCGAGACCCAGTACTTC,CASSTGRGQGETQYF
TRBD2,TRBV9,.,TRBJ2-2,TGTGCCAGCAGCGTCATGCCCAGCGGGGTGAACACCGGGGAGCTGTTTTTT,CASSVMPSGVNTGELFF
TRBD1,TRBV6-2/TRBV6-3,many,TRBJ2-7,TGTGCCAGCAGTTTCGGGACAGGTGTTTACGAGCAGTACTTC,CASSFGTGVYEQYF
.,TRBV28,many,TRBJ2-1,TGTGCCAGCAGTTCAATCACCCAGGGCCGGAATGAGCAGTTCTTC,CASSSITQGRNEQFF
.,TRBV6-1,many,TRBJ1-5,TGTGCCAGCGCGGAAAACCTAAATCAGCCCCAGCATTTT,CASAENLNQPQHF
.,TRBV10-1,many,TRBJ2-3,TGCGCCAGCAGTGAGTCCACAGGGCGCGATACGCAGTATTTT,CASSESTGRDTQYF
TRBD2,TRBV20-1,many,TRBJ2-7,TGCAGTGCTAGAGGGGACCTGGGACTATTCTCCTACGAGCAGTACTTC,CSARGDLGLFSYEQYF
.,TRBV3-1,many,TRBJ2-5,TGTGCCAGCAGCCAAGATTTCTTAGGCTCTGTAATGCAAGAGACCCAGTACTTC,CASSQDFLGSVMQETQYF
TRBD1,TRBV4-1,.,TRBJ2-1,TGCGCCAGCAGCCAAGGTGTGACAGGGATATTCAATGAGCAGTTCTTC,CASSQGVTGIFNEQFF
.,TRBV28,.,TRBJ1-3,TGTGCCAGCAGACCAACAGGTGGAGGAGGAAACACCATATATTTT,CASRPTGGGGNTIYF
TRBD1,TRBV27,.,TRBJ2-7,TGTGCCAGCAGTAAACAGGGGGCGCGATACGAGCAGTACTTC,CASSKQGARYEQYF
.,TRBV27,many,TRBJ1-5,TGTGCCAGCAGTTTCACAAGGGATCTTCGGACCACAGGCTCCCAGCCCCAGCATTTT,CASSFTRDLRTTGSQPQHF
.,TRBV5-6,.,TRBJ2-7,TGTGCCAGCAGCTGGGTGGGGGCCCACGAGCAGTACTTC,CASSWVGAHEQYF
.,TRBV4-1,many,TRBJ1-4,TGCGCCAGCAGCCAAGTTGGTGATAGGGCGGGTGAAAAACTGTTTTTT,CASSQVGDRAGEKLFF
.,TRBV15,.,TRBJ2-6,TGTGCCACCAGCAGAGATCGTTTAGGGCCGGGAGGGGCCAACGTCCTGACTTTC,CATSRDRLGPGGANVLTF
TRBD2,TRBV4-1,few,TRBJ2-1,TGCGCCAGCAGCCAAGACCCGCGCGGGGGGGCGAATGAGCAGTTCTTC,CASSQDPRGGANEQFF
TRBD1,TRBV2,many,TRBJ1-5,TGTGCCAGCAGCGGGACAGATAGCAATCAGCCCCAGCATTTT,CASSGTDSNQPQHF
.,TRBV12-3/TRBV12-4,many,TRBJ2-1,TGTGCCAGCACCACTCGGGACTACAATGAGCAGTTCTTC,CASTTRDYNEQFF
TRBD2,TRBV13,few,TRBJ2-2,TGTTCCAGCAGCTCCCTCATGAGAGCGGGAGCCGGGGAGCTGTTTTTT,CSSSSLMRAGAGELFF
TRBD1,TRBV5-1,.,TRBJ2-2,TGCGCCAGCAGCCCAGGGGGCCGGGAGCTGTTTTTT,CASSPGGRELFF
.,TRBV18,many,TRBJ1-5,TGTGCCAGCTCACCATGGGGCCTTAGCAATCAGCCCCAGCATTTT,CASSPWGLSNQPQHF
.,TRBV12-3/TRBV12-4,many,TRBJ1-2,TGTGCCAGCAAGAGTCAGGGTAGCGGGAACTATGGCTACACCTTC,CASKSQGSGNYGYTF
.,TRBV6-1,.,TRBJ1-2,TGTGCCAGCAGTGAAGCTGCAAACCGCTATGGCTACACCTTC,CASSEAANRYGYTF
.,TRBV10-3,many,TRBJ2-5,TGTGCCATCACTCGGGGGATAGGAGAGACCCAGTACTTC,CAITRGIGETQYF
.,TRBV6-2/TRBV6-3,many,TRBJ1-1,TGTGCCAGCATCCTAGACAGATGGAACACTGAAGCTTTCTTT,CASILDRWNTEAFF
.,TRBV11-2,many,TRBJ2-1,TGTGCCAGCAGCCCGGACCTGAGAGGGGAGCAGTTCTTC,CASSPDLRGEQFF
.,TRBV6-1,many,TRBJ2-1,TGTGCCAGCAGTAAGATGTCAACGAAGTACAATGAGCAGTTCTTC,CASSKMSTKYNEQFF
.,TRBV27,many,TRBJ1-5,TGTGCCAGCAGTTTATTCAGGGGTAATCAGCCCCAGCATTTT,CASSLFRGNQPQHF
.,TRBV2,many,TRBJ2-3,TGTGCCAGCAATCGCTACCCCAATTTAAAAGATACGCAGTATTTT,CASNRYPNLKDTQYF
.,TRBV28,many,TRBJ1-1,TGTGCCAGCAGTTTTGCGGGGAGCACTGAAGCTTTCTTT,CASSFAGSTEAFF
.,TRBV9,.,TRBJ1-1,TGTGCCAGCAGCGTATCCATTCTGAATGAAGCTTTCTTT,CASSVSILNEAFF
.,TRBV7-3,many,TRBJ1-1,TGTGCCAGCAGCTTAAATCGAGGGAGCGCTGAAGCTTTCTTT,CASSLNRGSAEAFF
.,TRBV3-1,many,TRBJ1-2,TGTGCCAGCAGCCAAGAGTTGAGGGAAGGTCAGAGGACCTTC,CASSQELREGQRTF
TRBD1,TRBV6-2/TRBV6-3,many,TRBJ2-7,TGTGCCAGCAATAAAGGCGGGACAGGTTACTACGAGCAGTACTTC,CASNKGGTGYYEQYF
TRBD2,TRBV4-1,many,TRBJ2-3,TGCGCCAGCAGAGGAATAGCGGGAGCCTCAGATACGCAGTATTTT,CASRGIAGASDTQYF
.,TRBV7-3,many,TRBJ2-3,TGTGCCAGCAGCTCGCCGGGTACGCAGTATTTT,CASSSPGTQYF
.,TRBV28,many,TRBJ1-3,TGTGCCAGCAGAGACAGCTACTCTGGAAACACCATATATTTT,CASRDSYSGNTIYF
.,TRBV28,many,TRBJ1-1,TGTGCCAGCAGTCCCCTCCAGGGAGGCATGAACACTGAAGCTTTCTTT,CASSPLQGGMNTEAFF